These T cell receptor beta chains were read from a single sample in a study of T cells after yellow fever vaccination. In TCRdb, the 5' RACE reads were re-called with MiXCR into one record per CDR3 protein. The table shows about 510,000 distinct CDR3 sequences, with 21% occurring only once. The source was PBMCs, collected about 21 days after the first yellow fever vaccination. These receptors all come from a man aged 18 to 30 who received the YFV17D yellow fever vaccine. The CDR3 runs from the conserved cysteine through the conserved F or W. A D gene is named only where the DNA matches it firmly. Only part of the rows carry a size: once, few, many, or a class if the clone is expanded.

CASSYWVGRTEAFF	TGTGCCAGCAGTTACTGGGTTGGAAGGACTGAAGCTTTCTTT	TRBV6-2/TRBV6-3	TRBJ1-1	.	.
CASSLERVNEQFF	TGTGCCAGCAGCTTAGAAAGGGTAAATGAGCAGTTCTTC	TRBV7-8	TRBJ2-1	.	.
CSVDGRDVSHGYTF	TGCAGCGTTGATGGGAGGGACGTTAGTCATGGCTACACCTTC	TRBV29-1	TRBJ1-2	.	few
CSARSRDKFTEAFF	TGCAGTGCTCGCTCCCGGGACAAGTTCACTGAAGCTTTCTTT	TRBV20-1	TRBJ1-1	.	.
CAWSVGEKLFF	TGTGCCTGGAGTGTGGGGGAAAAACTGTTTTTT	TRBV30	TRBJ1-4	.	.
CSAREPQTGYNEQFF	TGCAGTGCTAGAGAGCCGCAAACTGGATACAATGAGCAGTTCTTC	TRBV20-1	TRBJ2-1	.	few
CATSDLKKNQETQYF	TGTGCCACCAGTGATTTGAAAAAGAACCAAGAGACCCAGTACTTC	TRBV24-1	TRBJ2-5	.	.
CASSPAGGSTDTQYF	TGTGCCAGCAGCCCAGCGGGGGGGAGCACAGATACGCAGTATTTT	TRBV5-6	TRBJ2-3	TRBD2	.
CAWSGGTRYNSPLHF	TGTGCCTGGAGTGGGGGGACACGGTATAATTCACCCCTCCACTTT	TRBV30	TRBJ1-6	.	few
CASRPQGHTGELFF	TGTGCCAGCAGACCACAGGGACACACCGGGGAGCTGTTTTTT	TRBV6-1	TRBJ2-2	.	few
CASSSRPVSYNEQFF	TGTGCCAGCAGTTCACGGCCCGTCTCCTACAATGAGCAGTTCTTC	TRBV12-3/TRBV12-4	TRBJ2-1	.	.
CSAGGGNSNTEAFF	TGCAGTGCTGGGGGAGGCAACTCGAACACTGAAGCTTTCTTT	TRBV20-1	TRBJ1-1	.	many
CASSFSWGQETQYF	TGTGCCAGCAGCTTTAGCTGGGGGCAAGAGACCCAGTACTTC	TRBV7-9	TRBJ2-5	.	.
CASSLGATDTQYF	TGTGCCAGCAGCTTAGGAGCCACAGATACGCAGTATTTT	TRBV7-2	TRBJ2-3	.	many
CSARAGFGRGGSYNEQFF	TGCAGTGCTAGAGCAGGGTTCGGGCGGGGGGGCTCCTACAATGAGCAGTTCTTC	TRBV20-1	TRBJ2-1	TRBD2	few
CAIRLVGEQFF	TGTGCCATCAGACTAGTGGGTGAGCAGTTCTTC	TRBV7-9	TRBJ2-1	.	few
CASSQTGGRSEPQHF	TGCGCCAGCAGCCAAACAGGGGGGCGGTCGGAGCCCCAGCATTTT	TRBV4-1	TRBJ1-5	TRBD1	.
CASSHRDRHYEQYF	TGTGCCAGCAGCCACCGGGACAGACACTACGAGCAGTACTTC	TRBV7-2	TRBJ2-7	TRBD1	few
CSAWGGSGNTIYF	TGCAGCGCCTGGGGGGGCTCTGGAAACACCATATATTTT	TRBV29-1	TRBJ1-3	.	few
CASSLSPGRPGSFGNEQFF	TGTGCCAGCAGTTTGTCCCCGGGGAGGCCCGGGTCATTTGGGAATGAGCAGTTCTTC	TRBV28	TRBJ2-1	.	.
CASSKDQNYGYTF	TGTGCCAGCAGCAAGGACCAGAACTATGGCTACACCTTC	TRBV9	TRBJ1-2	.	few
CSVVSLDRSYNEQFF	TGCAGCGTTGTATCCCTAGACCGCTCCTACAATGAGCAGTTCTTC	TRBV29-1	TRBJ2-1	.	.
CAIKQGFGDTEAFF	TGTGCCATCAAGCAGGGTTTTGGCGACACTGAAGCTTTCTTT	TRBV10-3	TRBJ1-1	.	.
CASSPSGGSGQPQHF	TGTGCCAGCAGCCCCTCGGGGGGGTCGGGTCAGCCCCAGCATTTT	TRBV7-9	TRBJ1-5	.	.
CASSSPEFGEVAEAFF	TGTGCCAGCAGCTCCCCCGAGTTTGGGGAGGTGGCTGAAGCTTTCTTT	TRBV7-2	TRBJ1-1	.	.
CASSVDGASTDTQYF	TGTGCCAGCAGCGTAGATGGGGCGAGCACAGATACGCAGTATTTT	TRBV9	TRBJ2-3	.	.
CASSSDSWGPRRAFF	TGTGCCAGCAGTTCAGACAGTTGGGGTCCCCGAAGAGCTTTCTTT	TRBV27	TRBJ1-1	.	many
CASSSLSGGPPNEQFF	TGTGCCAGCAGCTCTCTTAGCGGGGGGCCACCAAATGAGCAGTTCTTC	TRBV11-2	TRBJ2-1	TRBD2	few
CASSRETAKNGAEAFF	TGTGCCAGCAGTCGGGAGACAGCGAAGAATGGGGCTGAAGCTTTCTTT	TRBV6-1	TRBJ1-1	.	few
CASSQATGQGGTQYF	TGCGCCAGCAGCCAAGCCACGGGACAGGGGGGTACGCAGTATTTT	TRBV4-1	TRBJ2-3	TRBD1	.
CASSRTAGYYNEQFF	TGTGCCAGCAGCCGGACAGCGGGGTATTACAATGAGCAGTTCTTC	TRBV5-4	TRBJ2-1	.	.
CASSQPQPSPLHF	TGCGCCAGCAGCCAGCCTCAGCCTTCACCCCTCCACTTT	TRBV4-1	TRBJ1-6	.	few
CASSNPGTGAQGYTF	TGTGCCAGCAGCAACCCCGGGACAGGGGCTCAAGGCTACACCTTC	TRBV4-2	TRBJ1-2	TRBD1	few
CASSRLEPNYGYTF	TGTGCCAGCAGCCGGCTTGAACCTAACTATGGCTACACCTTC	TRBV25-1	TRBJ1-2	.	.
CASSYFSSNTGELFF	TGTGCCAGCAGTTACTTCTCCAGTAACACCGGGGAGCTGTTTTTT	TRBV6-5	TRBJ2-2	.	.
CASSKVQNRYSNQPQHF	TGTGCCAGCAGCAAAGTTCAGAACCGATATAGCAATCAGCCCCAGCATTTT	TRBV21-1	TRBJ1-5	.	.
CASSEVGGDGNTIYF	TGTGCCAGCAGTGAAGTTGGAGGGGATGGAAACACCATATATTTT	TRBV6-1	TRBJ1-3	.	few
CSVELDSNQPQHF	TGCAGCGTTGAGTTAGACAGCAATCAGCCCCAGCATTTT	TRBV29-1	TRBJ1-5	.	few
CASSPSGSNTGELFF	TGTGCCAGCAGTCCTAGCGGATCGAACACCGGGGAGCTGTTTTTT	TRBV3-1	TRBJ2-2	TRBD2	.
CASSPLPDSQYF	TGTGCCAGCTCACCACTTCCAGATTCGCAGTATTTT	TRBV18	TRBJ2-3	.	.
CASSYVIAGGNEQFF	TGTGCCAGCAGTTACGTGATAGCGGGGGGCAATGAGCAGTTCTTC	TRBV6-5	TRBJ2-1	TRBD2	.
CASSQATIRARFPGELFF	TGCGCCAGCAGCCAAGCGACGATCCGGGCCAGGTTCCCCGGGGAGCTGTTTTTT	TRBV4-1	TRBJ2-2	.	few
CASSPQTGMGGETQYF	TGTGCCAGCAGCCCCCAGACAGGGATGGGCGGGGAGACCCAGTACTTC	TRBV7-3	TRBJ2-5	TRBD1	few
CASRRGLVEGTQYF	TGCGCCAGCCGCAGGGGACTAGTGGAGGGGACCCAGTACTTC	TRBV10-2	TRBJ2-5	TRBD2	.
CASSPIGVRSGELFF	TGTGCCAGCAGCCCCATTGGGGTTAGGTCCGGGGAGCTGTTTTTT	TRBV14	TRBJ2-2	.	.
CASRWSWGAPETQYF	TGTGCCAGCAGATGGTCGTGGGGGGCCCCAGAGACCCAGTACTTC	TRBV6-1	TRBJ2-5	.	.
CASSTMGRNTYEQYF	TGTGCCAGCAGCACCATGGGCAGGAATACCTACGAGCAGTACTTC	TRBV7-9	TRBJ2-7	.	.
CASSLSTGTYNEQFF	TGTGCCAGCAGTTTGAGCACAGGCACCTACAATGAGCAGTTCTTC	TRBV6-2/TRBV6-3	TRBJ2-1	.	.
CSALTGANEQFF	TGCAGTGCTCTTACAGGGGCCAATGAGCAGTTCTTC	TRBV20-1	TRBJ2-1	TRBD1	.
CASSRTYRADTQYF	TGTGCCAGCAGCCGGACTTACAGGGCAGATACGCAGTATTTT	TRBV27	TRBJ2-3	.	.
CASSYGRTGGFTGELFF	TGTGCCAGCAGTTACGGGCGTACAGGGGGCTTCACCGGGGAGCTGTTTTTT	TRBV6-2/TRBV6-3	TRBJ2-2	TRBD1	.
CASSIALHTGELFF	TGTGCCAGTAGTATAGCATTGCACACCGGGGAGCTGTTTTTT	TRBV19	TRBJ2-2	.	few